This T cell receptor beta chain comes out of a study of CD8 T cells in ankylosing spondylitis. Notes on the study in general: Clones linked with disease were CD8+ and fairly uncommon in the peripheral blood. Existing reports had already noted some motif variants in reactive arthritis synovial fluid and blood. Characteristic of ankylosing spondylitis blood, it appeared, was a TCR beta motif comprising several highly homologous variants.

Using its own MiXCR run on the 5' RACE reads, TCRdb lists one record per CDR3 protein. The sample lists some 54,000 distinct CDR3 sequences, 6% to 7.5% seen once, with 8% to 9.5% in the top ten. The germline V and J ends were trimmed by 0 bases and 10 bases, with 10 bases remaining between them. The germline V gene encodes CDR1 LGHNA and CDR2 YSLEER. This CDR3 is built from 13 residues. The sample holds a few counts of this clonotype. Its antigen is unidentified. Sequenced: blood, either unsorted or a sorted T cell fraction (not recorded which). The rearrangement links TRBV4-3 to TRBJ2-1; possible D gene TRBD1, 5 bases. The TCR comes from a female donor with ankylosing spondylitis or in good health (not recorded which). CDR3 coding DNA: TGCGCCAGCAGCCAAGATAAGGCAGGGGAGCAGTTCTTC. Protein sequence: CASSQDKAGEQFF.